Each of the 28 T cell receptor beta chains below was sequenced from the same sample in a study of cytomegalovirus exposure and HLA in healthy donors. The method was immunoSEQ multiplex PCR; TCRdb's version includes in-frame clones alone and lacks a portion of them. The repertoire consists of 250,000 to 400,000 clones, with nearly 90% occurring once and the leading ten covering approximately 0.95%. Sequencing used PBMCs. The receptor source for this set is a man aged 30-40 years in good health and CMV-seronegative.

Regarding this clone: Other DNA sequences within the sample encode an identical CDR3. The chain joins TRBV18 to TRBJ1-1; 12 bases agree with TRBD1. Germline V gives CDR1 KGHSH, CDR2 LQKENI. The CDR3 is made up of 15 amino acids. V trimming: 3 bases; J trimming: 5 bases; junction bases outside the gene matches: 4. The CDR3 nucleotides read TGTGCCAGCTCACCGGGACAGGGGGCCGGGACTGAAGCTTTCTTT. Translating it yields CASSPGQGAGTEAFF.

This rearrangement joins TRBV4-1 to TRBJ2-7, with a possible D match to TRBD2 (6 bases). In germline, CDR1 is MGHRA, CDR2 YSYEKL. The CDR3 contains 19 residues. V was cut by 0 bases and J by 6 bases, with 27 bases left in between. CDR3 region: CASSQDSTAGPARLSEQYF. The CDR3 bases are TGCGCCAGCAGCCAAGATAGTACGGCGGGGCCCGCTAGGTTGAGCGAGCAGTACTTC.

J is TRBJ2-3 and V is TRBV10-1, with a weak D call TRBD1 (5 bases). Per germline, CDR1 WNHNN and CDR2 SYGVQD (reference sequence). The CDR3 covers 15 residues. The V end was cut by 0 bases, the J end by 6 bases, with 13 bases between. CDR3 DNA: TGCGCCAGCAGTGAGTCTCCAGGGTTCGCGGATACGCAGTATTTT. Translating it yields CASSESPGFADTQYF.

The V gene is TRBV11-2, the J gene TRBJ1-1, with TRBD1 matching 8 bases. The CDR3 spans 14 residues. J gave up 1 base and V 7 bases, and 5 bases lay outside the gene matches. Looked up from germline, CDR1 is SGHAT and CDR2 is FQNNGV. CDR3 DNA sequence: TGTGCCAGCACCAGGGACAGGAGGAACACTGAAGCTTTCTTT. Its translation: CASTRDRRNTEAFF.

The chain has TRBV6-5 and TRBJ2-7, with 7 bases identical to TRBD1. V trimming: 4 bases; J trimming: 4 bases; junction bases outside the gene matches: 4. CDR1 and CDR2 (germline): MNHEY, SVGAGI. This CDR3 region has 13 residues. The CDR3 DNA reads TGTGCCAGCAGTTTCACAGGGGCGTACGAGCAGTACTTC. Translating it yields CASSFTGAYEQYF.

The chain has TRBV6-5 and TRBJ1-3; D not resolved. The CDR3 has 16 amino acids. V was cut by 0 bases and J by 2 bases, with 11 bases left in between. From germline, CDR1 is MNHEY and CDR2 SVGAGI. CDR3 DNA sequence: TGTGCCAGCAGTTACTCGTGGCGCGGTCCTGGAAACACCATATATTTT. Residues: CASSYSWRGPGNTIYF.

The chain has TRBV4-1 and TRBJ2-7, with D perhaps matching TRBD2 (6 bases). Per the germline V gene, CDR1 is MGHRA and CDR2 is YSYEKL. The CDR3 is made up of 17 amino acids. Trimming cost V 0 bases and J 1 base, with 16 bases left between them. CDR3 amino acids: CASSQEPYGGASYEQYF. The CDR3 nucleotides read TGCGCCAGCAGCCAAGAACCCTACGGGGGAGCTTCCTACGAGCAGTACTTC.

The CDR3, as DNA: TGTGCCAGTAGTTACCGAGGGGGCCGGGGGGAGACCCAGTACTTC. The encoded protein is CASSYRGGRGETQYF. The chain links TRBV19 to TRBJ2-5, with D maybe TRBD1 (7 bases). Germline CDR1 LNHDA, CDR2 SQIVND (reference sequence). V shed 5 bases and J shed 5 bases, with 18 bases lying between them. The CDR3 has 15 amino acids.

The chain combines TRBV5-1 with TRBJ2-3; tentative D call: TRBD2 (6 bases). CDR1 is SGHRS, CDR2 YFSETQ, per germline. Deletions cut 7 bases from V and 5 bases from J, with 14 bases between. The CDR3 has 13 amino acids. The CDR3 DNA reads TGCGCCAGCCAATCAGGGAGGCAAGATACGCAGTATTTT. Amino acid sequence: CASQSGRQDTQYF.

This rearrangement joins TRBV2 to TRBJ2-7, with D perhaps matching TRBD1 (7 bases). The germline V gene encodes CDR1 SNHLY and CDR2 FYNNEI. There are 14 residues in the CDR3. The CDR3 loop reads CSVAGRDRPYEQYF. CDR3 nucleotides: TGTTCAGTAGCAGGGCGGGACAGACCCTACGAGCAGTACTTC.

This chain links TRBV19 with TRBJ1-1, with a weak D call TRBD1 (6 bases). This CDR3 comprises 13 residues. Germline loops: CDR1 LNHDA, CDR2 SQIVND (reference sequence). The germline V and J ends were trimmed by 5 bases and 8 bases, with 15 bases remaining between them. The CDR3 DNA is TGTGCCAGTAGTCCCCGGACAGAAAGAGAAGCTTTCTTT. Translating it yields CASSPRTEREAFF.

This clone was picked up a small number of times. The chain has TRBV30 and TRBJ2-7; D is possibly TRBD2 (7 bases). V dropped 5 bases and J dropped 6 bases, with 23 bases sitting between them. Germline CDR1 reads GTSNPN; CDR2 reads SVGIG (reference sequence). This CDR3 has 15 amino acids. The CDR3 spells CAWDAGALGGSEQYF. Here the CDR3 DNA reads TGTGCCTGGGACGCAGGGGCCTTGGGGGGGAGCGAGCAGTACTTC.

The CDR3 loop is CASSPGQLYNEQFF. The CDR3 DNA sequence: TGCGCCAGCAGCCCCGGACAGCTCTACAATGAGCAGTTCTTC. This chain connects TRBV5-1 to TRBJ2-1, with D possibly being TRBD1 (6 bases). From germline, CDR1 is SGHRS and CDR2 YFSETQ. This CDR3 is built from 14 residues. V was trimmed by 4 bases and J by 3 bases, leaving 11 bases between them.

This clone has a handful of counts. The rearrangement uses TRBV4-2 and TRBJ2-7, with 8 bases fitting TRBD2. V gave up 4 bases and J gave up 6 bases; unmatched junction bases: 8. This CDR3 has 14 residues. The germline CDR1 and CDR2 sequences are LGHNA and YNFKEQ. CDR3 DNA: TGTGCCAGCAGCCCCAGTGCGGGGGGATTCGAGCAGTACTTC. Protein product: CASSPSAGGFEQYF.

The V call is TRBV7-6, the J call TRBJ1-3, with 8 bases matching TRBD1. Germline CDR1 reads SGHVS; CDR2 reads FNYEAQ. The CDR3 runs to 15 residues. V trimming: 4 bases; J trimming: 4 bases; junction bases outside the gene matches: 6. The CDR3 spells CASSSNRGSGNTIYF. The DNA of the CDR3 is TGTGCCAGCAGCTCGAACAGGGGGTCAGGAAACACCATATATTTT.

This chain joins TRBV4-3 and TRBJ2-1, with D unresolved. The ends were cut back, 2 bases at V and 6 bases at J, with 5 bases in the middle. Germline V CDR1 and CDR2: LGHNA, YSLEER. This CDR3 is 12 amino acids long. CDR3 nucleotide sequence: TGCGCCAGCAGCCAACTCGGCAATGAGCAGTTCTTC. This gives the protein CASSQLGNEQFF.

The rearrangement links TRBV11-2 to TRBJ1-1; D gene uncertain. In germline, CDR1 is SGHAT, CDR2 FQNNGV. Trimming took off 1 base at V and 0 bases at J, with 9 bases between the two ends. This CDR3 is 15 amino acids long. CDR3 in amino acids: CASSLATGVNTEAFF. CDR3 in DNA: TGTGCCAGCAGCTTAGCGACGGGTGTGAACACTGAAGCTTTCTTT.

This chain uses TRBV6-6 with TRBJ1-5, with a weak D call TRBD1 (6 bases). The CDR3 length is 15 residues. Trimming took off 2 bases at V and 0 bases at J, with 8 bases between the two ends. CDR1 is MNHNY, CDR2 SVGAGI, per germline (reference sequence). The CDR3 here is CASSYPDSSNQPQHF. As DNA, the CDR3 is TGTGCCAGCAGTTACCCGGACAGTAGCAATCAGCCCCAGCATTTT.

The V call is TRBV6-5, the J call TRBJ2-6; D is unresolved. CDR1 is MNHEY and CDR2 is SVGAGI in the germline V gene. Trimming took off 0 bases at V and 0 bases at J, with 6 bases between the two ends. The CDR3 is 16 residues long. The CDR3 nucleotides read TGTGCCAGCAGTTACTCGACGGGCTCTGGGGCCAACGTCCTGACTTTC. Translated: CASSYSTGSGANVLTF.

The rearrangement joins TRBV7-2 to TRBJ2-7; TRBD2 agrees at 8 bases. Trimming removed 2 bases from V and 3 bases from J; junction bases left unmatched: 3. Germline-derived CDR1 and CDR2 are SGHTA and FQGNSA. The CDR3 is made up of 14 amino acids. The CDR3 spells CASSLTGGNYEQYF. In nucleotides, the CDR3 is TGTGCCAGCAGCTTAACGGGGGGGAACTACGAGCAGTACTTC.

The genes are TRBV6-5 and TRBJ2-3; 7 positions agree with TRBD2. Germline CDR1 MNHEY, CDR2 SVGAGI. The V and J ends lost 1 base and 2 bases, in that order; junction bases with no gene match: 6. The length of the CDR3 is 16 residues. CDR3 residues: CASSYYQRGPTDTQYF. In DNA form, the CDR3 reads TGTGCCAGCAGTTACTACCAGCGGGGCCCCACAGATACGCAGTATTTT.

V usage is TRBV18 and J usage is TRBJ2-5; possibly TRBD2 for D (6 bases). Deletions cut 3 bases from V and 4 bases from J, with 18 bases between. The CDR3 is 16 residues long. Germline V CDR1 and CDR2: KGHSH, LQKENI. Written as DNA, the CDR3 is TGTGCCAGCTCACCTTTCGGAGGGGACGGGAGAGAGACCCAGTACTTC. Protein product: CASSPFGGDGRETQYF.

Notes on this clone: Other DNA sequences in the sample encode the same CDR3. The chain has TRBV6-1 and TRBJ1-5; 9 bases line up with TRBD1. Germline lookup yields CDR1 MNHNS and CDR2 SASEGT. With 6 bases clipped from V and 3 bases from J, the junction kept 6 bases outside the gene matches. There are 15 residues in the CDR3. The CDR3 DNA is TGTGCCAGCAGACAACAGGGGGCTATCAATCAGCCCCAGCATTTT. Protein: CASRQQGAINQPQHF.

This chain connects TRBV11-2 to TRBJ2-7, with 10 bases identical to TRBD1. After removal of 5 bases from V and 4 bases from J, the junction contained 14 bases not matched to a gene. Germline CDR1 and CDR2: SGHAT and FQNNGV. CDR3 length equals 17 residues. The CDR3 loop is CASSGPTGGRDLYEQYF. CDR3 nucleotides: TGTGCCAGCAGCGGTCCGACAGGGGGCCGTGACTTATACGAGCAGTACTTC.

The gene calls are TRBV7-9 and TRBJ2-1, with D hard to call. Germline V CDR1 and CDR2: SEHNR, FQNEAQ (reference sequence). This CDR3 region has 16 residues. The ends were cut back, 7 bases at V and 4 bases at J, with 20 bases in the middle. CDR3 bases: TGTGCCAGCATTAAGCCCACAGATGCCCTTTACAATGAGCAGTTCTTC. Protein product: CASIKPTDALYNEQFF. Filled out from reference TRBV7-9 and TRBJ2-1, the complete variable domain reads DTGVSQNPRHKITKRGQNVTFRCDPISEHNRLYWYRQTLGQGPEFLTYFQNEAQLEKSRLLSDRFSAERPKGSFSTLEIQRTEQGDSAMYLCASIKPTDALYNEQFFGPGTRLTVL.

This sequence joins TRBV7-6 and TRBJ2-3; tentative D call: TRBD2 (5 bases). Trimming removed 2 bases at V and 1 base at J, with 13 bases between. In germline, CDR1 is SGHVS, CDR2 FNYEAQ. The CDR3 has 16 residues. CDR3 nucleotide sequence: TGTGCCAGCAGCTTATACGGCGGAGGTGGCACAGATACGCAGTATTTT. It specifies CASSLYGGGGTDTQYF.

This chain joins TRBV4-1 and TRBJ2-2; possible D gene TRBD1, 6 bases. V was pared by 1 base and J by 2 bases, with 20 bases between. CDR1 MGHRA and CDR2 YSYEKL come from the germline V gene. The CDR3 is 19 residues long. The DNA of the CDR3 is TGCGCCAGCAGCCAAGCACTGGGCAGGGGATGGGGAAACACCGGGGAGCTGTTTTTT. Protein sequence: CASSQALGRGWGNTGELFF.

The rearrangement joins TRBV5-1 to TRBJ2-7; 11 bases align to TRBD1. The J segment lost 2 bases and the V segment lost 4 bases, leaving 5 bases of the junction unmatched. CDR3 length: 15 amino acids. Germline assignment: CDR1 SGHRS and CDR2 YFSETQ. The CDR3 DNA reads as TGCGCCAGCAGCAGGACAGGGGGCGAAACCTACGAGCAGTACTTC. It translates to CASSRTGGETYEQYF. Using reference TRBV5-1 and TRBJ2-7 for the parts outside the CDR3, the full variable domain is KAGVTQTPRYLIKTRGQQVTLSCSPISGHRSVSWYQQTPGQGLQFLFEYFSETQRNKGNFPGRFSGRQFSNSRSEMNVSTLELGDSALYLCASSRTGGETYEQYFGPGTRLTVT.